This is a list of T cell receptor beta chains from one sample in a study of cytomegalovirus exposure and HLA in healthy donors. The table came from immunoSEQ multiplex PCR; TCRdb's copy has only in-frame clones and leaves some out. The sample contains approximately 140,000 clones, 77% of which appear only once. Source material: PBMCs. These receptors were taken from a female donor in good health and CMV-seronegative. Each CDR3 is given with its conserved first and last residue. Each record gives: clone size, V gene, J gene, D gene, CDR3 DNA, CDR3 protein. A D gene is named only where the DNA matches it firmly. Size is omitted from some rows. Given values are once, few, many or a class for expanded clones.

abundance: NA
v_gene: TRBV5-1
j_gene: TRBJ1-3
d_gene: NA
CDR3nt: TGCGCCAGCAGCTTGGCCTCCCAGGGGTACGGAAACACCATATATTTT
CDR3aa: CASSLASQGYGNTIYF

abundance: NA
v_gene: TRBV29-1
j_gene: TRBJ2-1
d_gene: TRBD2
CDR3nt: TGCAGCGTTGATGGAGGAGGACTAGGGCCGAGAGGTGAGCAGTTCTTC
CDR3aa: CSVDGGGLGPRGEQFF

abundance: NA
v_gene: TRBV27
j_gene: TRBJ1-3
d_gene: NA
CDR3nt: TGTGCCAGCAGTTCTCTCAGCTCTGGAAACACCATATATTTT
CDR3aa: CASSSLSSGNTIYF

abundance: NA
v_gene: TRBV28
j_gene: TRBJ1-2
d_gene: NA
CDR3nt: TGTGCCAGCAGTCCTACACTCTCAGGGCCCCGCTACACCTTC
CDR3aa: CASSPTLSGPRYTF

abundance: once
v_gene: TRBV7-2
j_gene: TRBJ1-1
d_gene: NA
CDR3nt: TGTGCCAGCAGCCTCCTACCCGACCTAGCGAACACTGAAGCTTTCTTT
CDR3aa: CASSLLPDLANTEAFF

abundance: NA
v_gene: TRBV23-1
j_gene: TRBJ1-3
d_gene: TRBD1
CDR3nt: TGCGCCAGCAGTCAACTAGTCAGAGGACAGGCTTTATCGTCTGGAAACACCATATATTTT
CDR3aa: CASSQLVRGQALSSGNTIYF

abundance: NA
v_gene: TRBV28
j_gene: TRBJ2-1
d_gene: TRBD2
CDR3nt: TGTGCCAGCACCTTGAGCGGGGGGCGATACAATGAGCAGTTCTTC
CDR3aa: CASTLSGGRYNEQFF

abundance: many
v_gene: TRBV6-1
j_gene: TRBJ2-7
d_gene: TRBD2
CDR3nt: TGTGCCAGCACCCTGGGACTAGATCTCTACGAGCAGTACTTC
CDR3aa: CASTLGLDLYEQYF

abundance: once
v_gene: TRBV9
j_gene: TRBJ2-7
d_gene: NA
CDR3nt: TGTGCCAGCAGCGTAGGGGCGGGCTTGGGCTACGAGCAGTACTTC
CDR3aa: CASSVGAGLGYEQYF

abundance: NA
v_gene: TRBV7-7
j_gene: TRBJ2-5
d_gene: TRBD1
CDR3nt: TGTGCCAGCAGCTTAGGGACAGGGTGGCTTGAAGAGACCCAGTACTTC
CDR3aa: CASSLGTGWLEETQYF

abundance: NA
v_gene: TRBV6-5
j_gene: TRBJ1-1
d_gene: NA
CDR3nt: TGTGCCAGCAGAAAGACAGTAACGAACACTGAAGCTTTCTTT
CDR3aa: CASRKTVTNTEAFF

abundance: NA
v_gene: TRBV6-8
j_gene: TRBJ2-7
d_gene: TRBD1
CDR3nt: TGTGCCAGCTCCATCAGGGGCCCCCTTAACAGGGGTCACGAGCAGTACTTC
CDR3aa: CASSIRGPLNRGHEQYF

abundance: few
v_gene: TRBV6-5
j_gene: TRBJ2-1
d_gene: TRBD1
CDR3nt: TGTGCCAGCAGTTATCCCACAGGGGGGCAGTTCTTC
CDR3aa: CASSYPTGGQFF

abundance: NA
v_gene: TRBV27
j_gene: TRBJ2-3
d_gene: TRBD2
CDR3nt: TGTGCCAGCAGTTTAGTTAGCGGGAGGTTCACAGATACGCAGTATTTT
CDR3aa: CASSLVSGRFTDTQYF

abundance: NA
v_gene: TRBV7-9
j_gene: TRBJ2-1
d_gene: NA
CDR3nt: TGTGCCAGCCTGATATCTAGCGACTCCTACAATGAGCAGTTCTTC
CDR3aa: CASLISSDSYNEQFF

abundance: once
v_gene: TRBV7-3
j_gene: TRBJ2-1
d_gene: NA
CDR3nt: TGTGCCAGCAGCTTACGGGCGGGGAAGGGACGTCGAAATGAGCAGTTCTTC
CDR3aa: CASSLRAGKGRRNEQFF

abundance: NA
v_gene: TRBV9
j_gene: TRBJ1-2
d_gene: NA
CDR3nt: TGTGCCAGCAGCCCCCGGTCCACCTTC
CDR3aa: CASSPRSTF

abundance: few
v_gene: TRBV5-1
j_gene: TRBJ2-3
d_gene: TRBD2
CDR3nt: TGCGCCAGCAGCTTGGAAGCGGGAGGGCCTGGAGATACGCAGTATTTT
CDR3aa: CASSLEAGGPGDTQYF

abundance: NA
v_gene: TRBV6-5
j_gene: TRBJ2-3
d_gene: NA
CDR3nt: TGTGCCAGCAGATACACAGGGTATGACGCAGATACGCAGTATTTT
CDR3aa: CASRYTGYDADTQYF

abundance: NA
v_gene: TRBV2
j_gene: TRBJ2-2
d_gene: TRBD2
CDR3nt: TGTGCCAGCAGTGGGGGGGGCGGGGAGCTGTTTTTT
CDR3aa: CASSGGGGELFF

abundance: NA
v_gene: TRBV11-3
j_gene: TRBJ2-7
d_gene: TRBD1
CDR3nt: TGTGCCAGCAGCTTAGAACGGGCAGGGGGCCGTGAGCAGTACTTC
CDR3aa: CASSLERAGGREQYF

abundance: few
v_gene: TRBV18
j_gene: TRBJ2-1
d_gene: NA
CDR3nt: TGTGCCAGCTCACCAGGAGGATACAATGAGCAGTTCTTC
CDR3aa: CASSPGGYNEQFF

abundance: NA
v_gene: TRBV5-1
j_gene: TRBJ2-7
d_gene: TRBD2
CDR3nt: TGCGCCAGCAGCCAGGGACTAGCGGAACGCGAGCAGTACTTC
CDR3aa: CASSQGLAEREQYF

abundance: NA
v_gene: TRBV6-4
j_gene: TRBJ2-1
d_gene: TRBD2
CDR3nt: TGTGCCAGCAGTGAACGAGGACTAGCGGGAGGACTAAGCAATGAGCAGTTCTTC
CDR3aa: CASSERGLAGGLSNEQFF

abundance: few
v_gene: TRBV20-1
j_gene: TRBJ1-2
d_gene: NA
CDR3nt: TGCAGTGCCCAGGGAGGCTACACCTTC
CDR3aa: CSAQGGYTF

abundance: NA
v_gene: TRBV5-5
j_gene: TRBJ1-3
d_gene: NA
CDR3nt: TGTGCCAGCAGCTTAACGGGGGAACTCGGGGGAAACACCATATATTTT
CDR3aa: CASSLTGELGGNTIYF

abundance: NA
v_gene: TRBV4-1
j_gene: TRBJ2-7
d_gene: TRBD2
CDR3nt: TGCGCCAGCAGCTCCGGACTAGCGGAGACCTACGAGCAGTACTTC
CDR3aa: CASSSGLAETYEQYF

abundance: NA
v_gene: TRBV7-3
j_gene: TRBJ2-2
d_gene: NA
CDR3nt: TGTGCCAGCAGCTTAAACCCTAGCAACACCGGGGAGCTGTTTTTT
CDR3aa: CASSLNPSNTGELFF